Detailed here is one TCR beta chain. No antigen is known for it. These data belong to a study of CD4 T cells in relation to SARS-CoV-2 and coronaviruses. In the study overall: After about nine days of antigen culture, PBMC TCR beta CDR3s were sequenced.

CD4+ T cells from unexposed donors were obtained before the COVID-19 pandemic (2011-2018). CD4+ T cells were isolated from the cells after less than 13 days of culture. The CDR3 covers 16 residues. The V gene end was trimmed by 4 bases and the J gene end by 0 bases; junction bases not matched to a gene: 8. The germline CDR1 and CDR2 sequences are SGDLS and YYNGEE. The table came from immunoSEQ multiplex PCR; TCRdb's copy has only in-frame clones and leaves some out. This sample has about 20,000 clones, with 77% found just once. The chain joins TRBV9 to TRBJ2-3; 7 positions match TRBD2. The sequence was obtained from a human donor in good health. Sequences were obtained from CD4+ T cells from PBMCs, cultured in vitro. The CDR3 loop reads CASSRSSGTSTDTQYF. The CDR3 DNA reads as TGTGCCAGCAGCCGGTCTAGCGGAACTAGCACAGATACGCAGTATTTT.